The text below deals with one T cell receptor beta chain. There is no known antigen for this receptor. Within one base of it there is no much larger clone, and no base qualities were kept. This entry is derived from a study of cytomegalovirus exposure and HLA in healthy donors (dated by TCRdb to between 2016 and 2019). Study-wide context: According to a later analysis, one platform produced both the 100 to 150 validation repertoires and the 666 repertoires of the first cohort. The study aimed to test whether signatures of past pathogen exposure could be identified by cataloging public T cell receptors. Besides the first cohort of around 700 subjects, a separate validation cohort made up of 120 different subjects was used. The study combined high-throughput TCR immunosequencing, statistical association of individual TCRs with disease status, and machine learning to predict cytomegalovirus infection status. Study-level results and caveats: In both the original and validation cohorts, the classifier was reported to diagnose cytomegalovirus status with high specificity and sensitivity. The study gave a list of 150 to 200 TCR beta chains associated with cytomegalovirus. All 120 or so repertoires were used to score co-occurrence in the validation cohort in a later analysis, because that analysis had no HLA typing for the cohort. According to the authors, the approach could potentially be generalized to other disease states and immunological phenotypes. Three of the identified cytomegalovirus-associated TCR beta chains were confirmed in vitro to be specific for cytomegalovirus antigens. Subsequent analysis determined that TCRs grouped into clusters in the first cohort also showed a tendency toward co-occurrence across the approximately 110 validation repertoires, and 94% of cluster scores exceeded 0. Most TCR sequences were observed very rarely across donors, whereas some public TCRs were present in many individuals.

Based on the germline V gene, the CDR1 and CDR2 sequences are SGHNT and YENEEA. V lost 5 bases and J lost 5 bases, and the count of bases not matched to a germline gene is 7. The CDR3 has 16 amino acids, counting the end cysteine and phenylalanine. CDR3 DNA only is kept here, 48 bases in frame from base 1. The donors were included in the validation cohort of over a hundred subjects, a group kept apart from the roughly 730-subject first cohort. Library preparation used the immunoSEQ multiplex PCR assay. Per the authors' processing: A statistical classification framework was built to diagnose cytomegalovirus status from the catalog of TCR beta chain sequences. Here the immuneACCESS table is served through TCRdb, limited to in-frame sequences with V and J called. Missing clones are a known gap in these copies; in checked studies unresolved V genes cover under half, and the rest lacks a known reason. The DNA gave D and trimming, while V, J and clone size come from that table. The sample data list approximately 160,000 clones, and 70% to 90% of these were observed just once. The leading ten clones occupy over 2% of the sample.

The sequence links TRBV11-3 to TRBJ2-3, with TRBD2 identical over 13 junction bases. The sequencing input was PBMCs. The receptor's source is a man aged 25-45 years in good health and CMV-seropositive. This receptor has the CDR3 CASSRLAGGQGDTQYF. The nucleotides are TGTGCCAGCAGCCGACTAGCGGGGGGTCAGGGAGATACGCAGTATTTT.